This T cell receptor (beta chain) was retrieved from a study of patients and donors after allogeneic stem cell transplantation. TCRdb reprocessed the RT-PCR reads with MiXCR, giving one entry per CDR3 protein. The profile shows 150,000 to 200,000 distinct CDR3 sequences, 30% of them singletons. In its sample, this clonotype was seen a few times. Sequences were obtained from blood, either unsorted or a sorted T cell fraction (not recorded which). The sequence came from a human donor who was either an allogeneic HSCT recipient or a stem cell or donor lymphocyte infusion donor (not recorded which). It is not recorded whose cells these are; they may come from a transplant donor.

The CDR3 protein is CATSGGTGSGYTF. The DNA for the CDR3 is TGTGCCACCTCCGGGGGGACAGGGTCCGGCTACACCTTC. The chain employs TRBV9 and TRBJ1-2; 9 bases agree with TRBD1. V trimming: 9 bases; J trimming: 8 bases; junction bases outside the gene matches: 11. In germline, CDR1 is SGDLS, CDR2 YYNGEE. This CDR3 contains 13 residues. The full variable domain, rest sourced from reference TRBV9 and TRBJ1-2, is DSGVTQTPKHLITATGQRVTLRCSPRSGDLSVYWYQQSLDQGLQFLIQYYNGEERAKGNILERFSAQQFPDLHSELNLSSLELGDSALYFCATSGGTGSGYTFGSGTRLTVV.